Following are 2 T cell receptor beta chains from one sample sequenced in a study of blood T cells in healthy people across ages. The use of a sample-barcoded 5' primer and a J-beta primer mix characterized a second PCR of 7 to 11 cycles. One entry per CDR3 protein results from TCRdb running MiXCR on the 5' RACE reads. The repertoire holds about 1 million distinct CDR3 sequences, under 30% seen once, with less than 0.75% in the top ten. The sample also formed part of further work on T cells of mothers and their children.

The sequencing sample was made of blood. The receptors stem from a girl aged 2-10 years in good health.

This chain connects TRBV20-1 to TRBJ2-2; 7 bases line up with TRBD1. The germline V gene encodes CDR1 DFQATT and CDR2 SNEGSKA (reference sequence). The CDR3 is 16 residues long. The junction had 9 bases not matched to a gene; V was cut back by 2 bases and J by 3 bases. The CDR3 sequence: CSARPLRQGYTGELFF. As DNA, the CDR3 is TGCAGTGCTAGACCTCTCCGACAGGGCTACACCGGGGAGCTGTTTTTT.

In its sample, this clonotype was seen a few times. CDR3 in DNA: TGCGCCAGCAGCTTGGTGGCGAGAGCCCATCCACACATTCAGTACTTC. This gives the protein CASSLVARAHPHIQYF. The chain has TRBV5-1 and TRBJ2-4; the D is unclear. Trimming stripped 0 bases from V and 8 bases from J, with 18 bases between. The CDR3 totals 16 residues. Germline V lookup: CDR1 SGHRS, CDR2 YFSETQ.